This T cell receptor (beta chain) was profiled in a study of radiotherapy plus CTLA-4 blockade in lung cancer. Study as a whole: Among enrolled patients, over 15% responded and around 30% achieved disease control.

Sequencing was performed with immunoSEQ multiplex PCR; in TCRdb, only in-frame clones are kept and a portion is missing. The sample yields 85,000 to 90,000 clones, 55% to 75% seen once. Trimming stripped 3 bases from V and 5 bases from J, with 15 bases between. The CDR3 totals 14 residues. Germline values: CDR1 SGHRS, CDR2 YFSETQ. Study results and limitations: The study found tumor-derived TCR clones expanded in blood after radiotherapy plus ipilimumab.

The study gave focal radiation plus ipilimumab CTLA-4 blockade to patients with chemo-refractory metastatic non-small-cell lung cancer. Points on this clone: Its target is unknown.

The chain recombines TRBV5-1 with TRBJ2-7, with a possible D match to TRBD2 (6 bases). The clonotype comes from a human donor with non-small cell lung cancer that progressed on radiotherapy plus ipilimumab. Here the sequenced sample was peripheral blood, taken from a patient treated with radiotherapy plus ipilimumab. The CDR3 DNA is TGCGCCAGCAGCTATCGGGAGAGGTGGAACGAGCAGTACTTC. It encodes CASSYRERWNEQYF.